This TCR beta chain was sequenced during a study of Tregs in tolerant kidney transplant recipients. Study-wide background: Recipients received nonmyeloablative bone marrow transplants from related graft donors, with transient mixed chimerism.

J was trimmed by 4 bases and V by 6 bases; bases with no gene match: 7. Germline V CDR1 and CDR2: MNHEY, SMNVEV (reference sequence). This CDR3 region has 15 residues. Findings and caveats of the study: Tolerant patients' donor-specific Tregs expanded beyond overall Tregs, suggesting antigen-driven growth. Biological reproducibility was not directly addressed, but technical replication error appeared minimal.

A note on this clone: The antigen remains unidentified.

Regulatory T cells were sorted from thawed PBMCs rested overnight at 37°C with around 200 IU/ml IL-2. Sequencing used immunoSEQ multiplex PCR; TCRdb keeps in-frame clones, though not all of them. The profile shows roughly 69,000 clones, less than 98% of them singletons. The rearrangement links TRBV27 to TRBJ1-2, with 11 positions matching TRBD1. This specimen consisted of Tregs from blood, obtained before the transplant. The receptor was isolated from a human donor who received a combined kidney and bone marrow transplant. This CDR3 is CASSKRGQGAYGYTF. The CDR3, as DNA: TGTGCCAGCAGCAAGAGAGGACAGGGGGCCTATGGCTACACCTTC.